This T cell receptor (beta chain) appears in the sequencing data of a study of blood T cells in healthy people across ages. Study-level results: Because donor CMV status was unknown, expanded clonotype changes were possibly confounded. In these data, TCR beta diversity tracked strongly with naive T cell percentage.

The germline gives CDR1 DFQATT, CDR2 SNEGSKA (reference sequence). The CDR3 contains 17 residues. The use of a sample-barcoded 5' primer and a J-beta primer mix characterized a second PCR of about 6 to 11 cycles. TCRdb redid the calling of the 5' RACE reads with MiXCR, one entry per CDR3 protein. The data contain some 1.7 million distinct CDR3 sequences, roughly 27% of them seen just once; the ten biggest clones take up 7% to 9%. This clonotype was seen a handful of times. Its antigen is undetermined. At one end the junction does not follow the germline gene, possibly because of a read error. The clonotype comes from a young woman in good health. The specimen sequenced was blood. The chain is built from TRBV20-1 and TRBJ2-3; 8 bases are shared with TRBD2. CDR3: CSAREESAGEFTDTQYF. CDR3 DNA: TGCAGTGCTCGAGAGGAATCAGCGGGAGAATTCACAGATACGCAGTATTTT.